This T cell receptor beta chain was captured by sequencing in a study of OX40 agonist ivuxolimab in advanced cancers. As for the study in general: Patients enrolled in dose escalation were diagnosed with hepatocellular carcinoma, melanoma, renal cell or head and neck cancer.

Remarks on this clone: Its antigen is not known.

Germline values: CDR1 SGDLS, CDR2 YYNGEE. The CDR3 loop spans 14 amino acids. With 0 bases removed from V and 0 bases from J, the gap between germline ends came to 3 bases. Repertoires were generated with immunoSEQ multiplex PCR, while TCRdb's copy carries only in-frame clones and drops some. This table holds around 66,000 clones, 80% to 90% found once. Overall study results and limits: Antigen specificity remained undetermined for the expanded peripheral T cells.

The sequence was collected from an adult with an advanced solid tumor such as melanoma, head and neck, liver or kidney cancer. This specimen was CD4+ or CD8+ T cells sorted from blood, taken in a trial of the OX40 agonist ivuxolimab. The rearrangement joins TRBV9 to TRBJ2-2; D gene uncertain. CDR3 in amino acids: CASSVVANTGELFF. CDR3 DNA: TGTGCCAGCAGCGTAGTGGCGAACACCGGGGAGCTGTTTTTT.